This TCR beta chain came from a study of T cell responses to AZD1222 COVID-19 vaccine (dated by TCRdb to the early 2020s). About the study as a whole: TCR sequencing covered roughly 230 trial participants: roughly 200 given two doses of AZD1222 and approximately 26 given two doses of MenACWY control vaccine. Trial participants were enrolled into age subgroups of 18-55, 56-69 and 70-plus years, which contained around 140, 26 and 57 TCR-sequenced participants, respectively. What the authors observed across the whole study: The 56-69-year group was small, and its depth increase did not reach significance, likely because of low power. Because no day 14 peak-response samples were available, the repertoires could be characterized only after the peak T cell response. Conclusions about previously exposed vaccinees are limited, since just six AZD1222 recipients were seropositive for SARS-CoV-2 at baseline. After two AZD1222 doses, both the breadth and the depth of spike-specific TCRs were significantly higher than at day 0 and than in MenACWY recipients. Participants were mostly white British and included more females than males, and it was suggested by the authors that clonal diversity may have been underestimated. Vaccine-associated CD4 TCRs spanned the whole spike protein, with dominant responses in regions 160-218 and 743-854. Epitopes outside the regions mutated in the B.1.351 and B.1.1.7 variants were reportedly recognized by nearly half of the unique spike-specific TCRs.

Comment on this clone: Its specific antigen is unknown. Base qualities are not provided; no much larger clone lies one nucleotide away.

Germline trimming amounts to 5 bases on V and 5 bases on J, with 7 as the count of junction bases outside the gene matches. The CDR3 has 14 amino acids, counting the end cysteine and phenylalanine. Only the CDR3 part of the read is kept: 42 bases, read in frame from the first base. The germline V gene (reference sequence) yields LNHDA for CDR1 and SQIVND for CDR2. In the paper's terms, the time point label means: about 28 days (+/-7) after the second vaccine dose. What the treatment or condition label conveys for this sample: meningococcal conjugate vaccine given as trial control. The vaccinee samples were drawn from two UK trials, COV001 and COV002, one of which was a single-blind randomized controlled phase 2/3 trial testing AZD1222 (ChAdOx1 nCoV-19) in healthy adults. For TCRbeta chain sequencing, PBMC samples from trial participants were taken at day 0 and at day 28 after the second dose. The CDR3 regions of human TCRbeta chains were analyzed by immunosequencing. The authors processed their data as follows. Repertoire TCRs were matched against a reference library of SARS-CoV-2-specific TCRs generated with the MIRA antigen-specificity platform. Breadth was defined as the fraction of unique TCRs that were SARS-CoV-2-associated, and depth was defined as the fraction of total T cells that were SARS-CoV-2-associated. Using the MIRA data, each spike-specific TCR was mapped to the spike region that the TCR reacts to and placed in a CD4 or CD8 class. Log10-transformed breadth and depth values were compared by one-way ANOVA with Sidak's multiple comparisons tests. The immuneACCESS repertoire file appears here via TCRdb, limited to in-frame rearrangements. These files lack a portion of the clones; in checked studies, under half of the deficit traces to unresolved V genes, and the cause of the others is not known. V, J and clone size were drawn from that table, and D and trimming were deduced from the DNA. The sample table records some 170,000 clones; just under 90% of these occur just once. 4% to 4.5% of the sample is held by the ten biggest clonotypes.

The source is an adult who received the MenACWY meningococcal vaccine as a control. Rearrangement joined TRBV19 to TRBJ2-7, and TRBD1 matches 9 of the central bases. Sequenced material: peripheral blood, taken 28 days after the second dose of the MenACWY control vaccine. The sequenced DNA is TGTGCCAGTAGTCCAGGACAGGGGATCAACGAGCAGTACTTC. This encodes CASSPGQGINEQYF.